This T cell receptor beta chain stems from a study of blood T cell repertoires in COVID-19. Study context: PBMCs, B-cell-depleted T cells, or T cells were the source of the cDNA or gDNA that made up the material.

Sequenced by immunoSEQ multiplex PCR; TCRdb stores in-frame clones only, minus some. The sample shows about 170,000 clones, 70% to 90% of them seen only once. The CDR3 sequence is 15 residues long. Germline V gene lookup returns CDR1 MNHEY and CDR2 SMNVEV (reference sequence). Trimming removed 2 bases at V and 4 bases at J, with 9 bases between. The table lists this clone with a count of one. The chain couples TRBV27 to TRBJ1-6, with TRBD1 as a possible D gene (6 bases). This TCR derives from a woman aged 80 or over with COVID-19, enrolled during active disease. The sample was peripheral blood. CDR3 nucleotide sequence: TGTGCCAGCAGTTTAAAAGGGGGATATAATTCACCCCTCCACTTT. It yields the protein CASSLKGGYNSPLHF.